This entry features one T cell receptor (beta chain) sequence. The antigen remains unidentified. UMI-tagged 5'RACE template switching yielded the TCR beta cDNA. TCRdb re-called the 5' RACE reads and gives one entry per CDR3 protein, without DNA. Here the sample table reports over 150,000 distinct CDR3 sequences. These data originate in a study of T cells expressing NK-cell markers. Study context: The study drew TCR beta repertoires from sorted CD3+CD56+NKG2C+, CD3+CD56+NKG2C- and CD3+CD56-NKG2C+ T cells. Study findings and constraints: In five or six donors, dominant CD3+CD56+NKG2C+ clonotypes ranked among the top 10 CD8+ clonotypes.

Germline CDR1 and CDR2: KGHDR and SFDVKD. The CDR3 runs to 15 residues. This rearrangement joins TRBV24-1 to TRBJ2-2; as DNA is missing, the TRBD1 call by TCRdb cannot be tested. This sequence originates from a man between 18 and 69 years old in good health. The sequenced material came from blood T cells: a sorted CD56 or NKG2C T cell subset, CD4+ or CD8+ T cells, or bulk PBMC T cells (not recorded which). The CDR3 protein is CATSSGQRNTGELFF.